The 10 T cell receptor beta chains below all came from one sample that was sequenced in a study of identifying expanded T cells in peripheral blood. The assay was immunoSEQ multiplex PCR, and TCRdb's table has in-frame clones only and misses some. Of 100,000 to 150,000 clones listed, 86% are singletons. The sequencing sample was made of blood. Receptors originate from a person between 18 and 69 years old in good health.

The chain has TRBV4-3 and TRBJ1-1; 7 bases fit TRBD1. J lost 1 base, V lost 1 base, and 6 bases had no gene match. This CDR3 has 16 amino acids. Germline CDR1 LGHNA, CDR2 YSLEER. CDR3 bases: TGCGCCAGCAGCCAAGGTTGGGGACAGTCGAACACTGAAGCTTTCTTT. Translating it yields CASSQGWGQSNTEAFF.

CDR3 coding DNA: TGTGCCAGTAGCACGACTCTTAGACAGGTCCCCTATGGCTACACCTTC. Its translation: CASSTTLRQVPYGYTF. The rearrangement links TRBV19 to TRBJ1-2; D may be TRBD1 (6 bases). Trimming took off 6 bases at V and 4 bases at J, with 21 bases between the two ends. From germline, CDR1 is LNHDA and CDR2 SQIVND (reference sequence). The length of the CDR3 is 16 residues.

The DNA of the CDR3 is TGTGCCAGCAGTCCTCCGGGAACAAGGCCAGATACGCAGTATTTT. Translated: CASSPPGTRPDTQYF. The chain joins TRBV7-9 to TRBJ2-3; weak D call: TRBD2 (5 bases). The germline V and J ends were trimmed by 6 bases and 4 bases, with 17 bases remaining between them. The germline gives CDR1 SEHNR, CDR2 FQNEAQ (reference sequence). This CDR3 has 15 residues.

The genes are TRBV4-3 and TRBJ2-3, with 7 bases lining up with TRBD2. In germline, CDR1 is LGHNA, CDR2 YSLEER. Unmatched junction bases numbered 7, after V lost 5 bases and J lost 5 bases. The CDR3 has 14 amino acids. CDR3 residues: CASSGTGRVDTQYF. DNA for the CDR3: TGCGCCAGCAGCGGGACGGGGAGGGTAGATACGCAGTATTTT.

The chain uses TRBV19 and TRBJ2-1, with 8 bases fitting TRBD1. Germline CDR1 and CDR2: LNHDA and SQIVND (reference sequence). CDR3 length equals 15 residues. V lost 2 bases and J lost 0; bases outside the gene matches: 0. For the CDR3, the DNA is TGTGCCAGTAGTATAACAGGGGGCTCCTACAATGAGCAGTTCTTC. Encoded protein: CASSITGGSYNEQFF.

This clone was counted a few times. The J gene is TRBJ2-7, the V gene TRBV7-9; D may be TRBD1 or TRBD2 (5 bases each). This CDR3 spans 13 amino acids. V was clipped by 2 bases and J by 6 bases, with 11 bases between them. Germline V gene data show CDR1 as SEHNR and CDR2 as FQNEAQ (reference sequence). CDR3 region: CASSLPTGTEQYF. The CDR3 DNA sequence: TGTGCCAGCAGCTTACCCACCGGGACCGAGCAGTACTTC.

Sample share makes this clone medium-sized (0.01 to 0.1%). The chain links TRBV4-1 to TRBJ1-2; 8 bases line up with TRBD1. This CDR3 has 19 residues. Trimming cost V 1 base and J 6 bases; bases outside gene matches: 19. Per germline, CDR1 MGHRA and CDR2 YSYEKL. This CDR3 reads CASSQGEGQGIGYWNGYTF. DNA for the CDR3: TGCGCCAGCAGCCAAGGGGAAGGACAGGGTATCGGGTATTGGAATGGCTACACCTTC.

The gene calls are TRBV7-9 and TRBJ2-3; D is undetermined. In germline, CDR1 is SEHNR, CDR2 FQNEAQ (reference sequence). Trimming removed 0 bases at V and 3 bases at J, with 10 bases between. The CDR3 contains 15 residues. The CDR3 nucleotides read TGTGCCAGCAGCTTAGCCCTTCTCGTGACAGATACGCAGTATTTT. It translates to CASSLALLVTDTQYF.

The V and J genes are TRBV5-4 and TRBJ2-1; D unclear. The CDR3 consists of 12 residues. Germline V gene lookup returns CDR1 SGHNT and CDR2 YYREEE (reference sequence). Between the trimmed V and J ends, which lost 2 bases and 10 bases, there was a span of 10 bases. CDR3 residues: CASSLWESEQFF. The DNA for the CDR3 is TGTGCCAGCAGCTTATGGGAAAGCGAGCAGTTCTTC. Complete variable domain (other parts from reference TRBV5-4 and TRBJ2-1): ETGVTQSPTHLIKTRGQQVTLRCSSQSGHNTVSWYQQALGQGPQFIFQYYREEENGRGNFPPRFSGLQFPNYSSELNVNALELDDSALYLCASSLWESEQFFGPGTRLTVL.

The rearrangement joins TRBV5-5 to TRBJ2-1, with D possibly matching TRBD1 (6 bases). The CDR3 is 14 amino acids. V was clipped by 0 bases and J by 5 bases, with 9 bases between them. The germline V gene has CDR1 SGHKS and CDR2 YYEKEE (reference sequence). Here the CDR3 DNA reads TGTGCCAGCAGCTTGGGCACAGGGAACAATGAGCAGTTCTTC. As protein: CASSLGTGNNEQFF. Using reference TRBV5-5 and TRBJ2-1 for the parts outside the CDR3, the full variable domain is DAGVTQSPTHLIKTRGQQVTLRCSPISGHKSVSWYQQVLGQGPQFIFQYYEKEERGRGNFPDRFSARQFPNYSSELNVNALLLGDSALYLCASSLGTGNNEQFFGPGTRLTVL.